This entry lists 25 T cell receptor beta chains sequenced from one sample in a study of cytomegalovirus exposure and HLA in healthy donors. The PCR was carried out with 60 Vbeta primers and 13 Jbeta primers. Clones were read by immunoSEQ multiplex PCR, and TCRdb kept only the in-frame ones, dropping some. The data show about 150,000 clones, nearly 80% seen once. Specimen: PBMCs. These receptor sequences come from a woman aged 40 to 49 in good health and CMV-seronegative.

The chain recombines TRBV5-8 with TRBJ2-3, with TRBD2 matching over 13 bases. This CDR3 region has 19 residues. J was trimmed by 0 bases and V by 4 bases; bases with no gene match: 11. Germline loops: CDR1 SGHTS, CDR2 YDEGEE. The CDR3 sequence is CASSTGLAGEWPSTDTQYF. The CDR3 DNA reads as TGTGCCAGCAGCACCGGACTAGCGGGAGAATGGCCTAGCACAGATACGCAGTATTTT. Combining the CDR3 with reference TRBV5-8 and TRBJ2-3 gives the whole variable domain EAGVTQSPTHLIKTRGQQATLRCSPISGHTSVYWYQQALGLGLQFLLWYDEGEERNRGNFPPRFSGRQFPNYSSELNVNALELEDSALYLCASSTGLAGEWPSTDTQYFGPGTRLTVL.

This chain connects TRBV19 to TRBJ2-1; TRBD2 is a possible D gene (7 bases). The V end was cut by 7 bases, the J end by 4 bases, with 14 bases between. The CDR3 has 14 amino acids. CDR1 and CDR2 (germline): LNHDA, SQIVND (reference sequence). CDR3 nucleotides: TGTGCCAGTAAGGGGGAGGGCCCTTACAATGAGCAGTTCTTC. Translated: CASKGEGPYNEQFF.

The genes are TRBV7-9 and TRBJ2-2, with 8 bases identical to TRBD1. Germline-derived CDR1 and CDR2 are SEHNR and FQNEAQ (reference sequence). J was trimmed by 0 bases and V by 5 bases; bases with no gene match: 2. The CDR3 runs 15 residues. The CDR3 region is CASSQTGANTGELFF. Here the CDR3 DNA reads TGTGCCAGCAGCCAGACAGGGGCGAACACCGGGGAGCTGTTTTTT.

The CDR3 region is CASRLEGMGLAGSYEQYF. The DNA of the CDR3 is TGTGCAAGTCGCTTAGAGGGAATGGGACTAGCGGGATCCTACGAGCAGTACTTC. The J gene is TRBJ2-7, the V gene TRBV12-2; TRBD2 was called by the table and not checked on the DNA. TRBV12-2 is a pseudogene locus. The CDR3 totals 18 residues.

The chain employs TRBV11-3 and TRBJ1-4; 7 bases are shared with TRBD1. Germline trimming cut 5 bases from V and 5 bases from J; bases unmatched to any gene: 8. In germline, CDR1 is SGHNT, CDR2 YENEEA. The CDR3 runs to 15 residues. The CDR3 sequence: CASSPKGGRNEKLFF. The DNA for the CDR3 is TGTGCCAGCAGCCCAAAAGGGGGCCGCAATGAAAAACTGTTTTTT.

CDR3 nucleotides: TGTGCCAGCAGCTTAGGGGACAGGGGGGCAGATACGCAGTATTTT. This codes for CASSLGDRGADTQYF. This sequence joins TRBV7-2 and TRBJ2-3, with 11 bases that match TRBD1. There are 15 residues in the CDR3. Germline CDR1 SGHTA, CDR2 FQGNSA. After removal of 1 base from V and 4 bases from J, the junction contained 1 base not matched to a gene.

The chain couples TRBV14 to TRBJ1-6; no firm D call. There are 15 residues in the CDR3. Germline assignment: CDR1 SGHDN and CDR2 FVKESK. The germline V and J ends were trimmed by 3 bases and 8 bases, with 14 bases remaining between them. Written as DNA, the CDR3 is TGTGCCAGCAGCCAGGGAGGGCTAGCGGATTCACCCCTCCACTTT. Its translation is CASSQGGLADSPLHF.

V usage is TRBV11-3 and J usage is TRBJ1-1, with TRBD1 matching 9 bases. V shed 5 bases and J 3 bases; nucleotides not matched to a gene: 4. Germline values: CDR1 SGHNT, CDR2 YENEEA. The CDR3 is 14 amino acids. The CDR3 bases are TGTGCCAGCAGCACCGGGACAGGGTACACTGAAGCTTTCTTT. This gives the protein CASSTGTGYTEAFF. Drawing the rest from reference TRBV11-3 and TRBJ1-1, the complete variable domain is EAGVVQSPRYKIIEKKQPVAFWCNPISGHNTLYWYLQNLGQGPELLIRYENEEAVDDSQLPKDRFSAERLKGVDSTLKIQPAELGDSAVYLCASSTGTGYTEAFFGQGTRLTVV.

This clone was seen only once. The chain employs TRBV25-1 and TRBJ2-2, with 7 bases identical to TRBD2. V shed 1 base, J shed 1 base, and the junction held 6 bases outside the gene matches. The CDR3 extends over 17 amino acids. Germline loops: CDR1 MGHDK, CDR2 SYGVNS. In DNA, the CDR3 is TGTGCCAGCAGTGAATCCCCTAGCGGACTGAACACCGGGGAGCTGTTTTTT. This encodes CASSESPSGLNTGELFF. The whole variable domain, remainder taken from reference TRBV25-1 and TRBJ2-2, is EADIYQTPRYLVIGTGKKITLECSQTMGHDKMYWYQQDPGMELHLIHYSYGVNSTEKGDLSSESTVSRIRTEHFPLTLESARPSHTSQYLCASSESPSGLNTGELFFGEGSRLTVL.

In its sample, this clone was seen once. The chain employs TRBV6-8 and TRBJ1-1; 7 bases are shared with TRBD1. Germline lookup yields CDR1 MNHGY and CDR2 SAAAGT. This CDR3 region has 13 residues. V shed 8 bases and J 5 bases; nucleotides not matched to a gene: 8. CDR3 coding DNA: TGTGCCAGCCAAGTGACAGGGAGAACTGAAGCTTTCTTT. This gives the protein CASQVTGRTEAFF.

The rearrangement links TRBV11-2 to TRBJ1-2; 10 positions agree with TRBD1. CDR1 is SGHAT and CDR2 is FQNNGV in the germline V gene. The trim removed 4 bases at V and 3 bases at J, leaving 8 bases unmatched. CDR3 length equals 16 residues. The CDR3: CASSSLTGTGDYGYTF. For the CDR3, the DNA is TGTGCCAGCAGCTCGCTAACCGGGACAGGGGACTATGGCTACACCTTC.

This sequence joins TRBV18 and TRBJ1-5; 9 nucleotides match TRBD1. Germline V lookup: CDR1 KGHSH, CDR2 LQKENI. The CDR3 covers 15 residues. With V trimmed by 6 bases and J by 1 base, 4 bases remained unmatched. CDR3: CASSLGTGSNQPQHF. CDR3 in DNA: TGTGCCAGCTCCCTCGGGACAGGGAGCAATCAGCCCCAGCATTTT.

The chain uses TRBV19 and TRBJ1-1; D gene unclear. CDR1 is LNHDA, CDR2 SQIVND, per germline (reference sequence). The CDR3 consists of 13 residues. Trimming removed 1 base at V and 4 bases at J, with 7 bases between. DNA for the CDR3: TGTGCCAGTAGTATAGTTCCGGGCACTGAAGCTTTCTTT. As protein: CASSIVPGTEAFF.

The V and J genes are TRBV10-3 and TRBJ1-2; D possibly corresponds to TRBD1 (6 bases). Trimming left V 6 bases short and J 6 bases short, with 14 bases between. This CDR3 contains 13 residues. Germline lookup yields CDR1 ENHRY and CDR2 SYGVKD. CDR3 bases: TGTGCCATCAGCCCCAACAGGGAGCATGGCTACACCTTC. As protein: CAISPNREHGYTF.

The V gene is TRBV7-3, the J gene TRBJ2-3, with TRBD1 matching 7 bases. The CDR3 is made up of 15 amino acids. V was pared by 1 base and J by 5 bases, with 6 bases of the junction left unmatched. Germline V lookup: CDR1 SGHTA, CDR2 FQGTGA. The CDR3 region has the DNA TGTGCCAGCAGCTTAAGCCCGGGACAGCTAGATACGCAGTATTTT. Its protein product is CASSLSPGQLDTQYF.

This clone was seen just once. The V gene is TRBV7-9, the J gene TRBJ2-2; D is unresolved. In germline, CDR1 is SEHNR, CDR2 FQNEAQ (reference sequence). The V end was cut by 3 bases, the J end by 5 bases, with 7 bases between. The CDR3 is made up of 13 amino acids. The CDR3 loop is CASSLQETGELFF. CDR3 nucleotide sequence: TGTGCCAGCAGCTTGCAGGAAACCGGGGAGCTGTTTTTT.

This chain connects TRBV28 to TRBJ2-3; 12 bases map to TRBD2. Germline V gene lookup returns CDR1 MDHEN and CDR2 SYDVKM. V was clipped by 6 bases and J by 6 bases; unmatched bases: 13. The CDR3 totals 17 residues. Written as DNA, the CDR3 is TGTGCCAGCAGATCGGATTCTAGCGGGAGGGCCGGGGATACGCAGTATTTT. The encoded protein is CASRSDSSGRAGDTQYF.

This chain joins TRBV7-2 and TRBJ2-5; 7 bases are shared with TRBD2. Germline-derived CDR1 and CDR2 are SGHTA and FQGNSA. Trimming removed 2 bases from V and 3 bases from J; junction bases left unmatched: 6. The CDR3 extends over 15 amino acids. CDR3 DNA: TGTGCCAGCAGCTTAAGCGGGACGATAGAAGAGACCCAGTACTTC. Protein sequence: CASSLSGTIEETQYF. The whole variable domain, remainder taken from reference TRBV7-2 and TRBJ2-5, is GAGVSQSPSNKVTEKGKDVELRCDPISGHTALYWYRQSLGQGLEFLIYFQGNSAPDKSGLPSDRFSAERTGGSVSTLTIQRTQQEDSAVYLCASSLSGTIEETQYFGPGTRLLVL.

This clone was detected once. The chain links TRBV27 to TRBJ1-4, with no clear D. V dropped 4 bases and J dropped 11 bases, with 20 bases sitting between them. Germline V lookup: CDR1 MNHEY, CDR2 SMNVEV (reference sequence). The CDR3 length is 15 residues. CDR3 in amino acids: CASSWAAYGGYKLFF. CDR3 nucleotide sequence: TGTGCCAGCAGTTGGGCAGCGTATGGAGGCTATAAACTGTTTTTT.

The sample holds a few counts of this clone. The chain links TRBV27 to TRBJ2-5, with TRBD1 matching over 7 bases. Germline V gene sequence: CDR1 MNHEY, CDR2 SMNVEV (reference sequence). The CDR3 extends over 13 amino acids. V shed 7 bases and J 3 bases; nucleotides not matched to a gene: 5. CDR3 loop: CASKIDREETQYF. The CDR3 bases are TGTGCCAGCAAAATAGACAGGGAAGAGACCCAGTACTTC.

The CDR3 coding sequence is TGTGCCAGTAGGTCGACAGGGGCACAAGAGACCCAGTACTTC. Encoded protein: CASRSTGAQETQYF. The chain carries TRBV19 and TRBJ2-5, with 8 bases aligning to TRBD1. Per germline, CDR1 LNHDA and CDR2 SQIVND (reference sequence). The V gene end was trimmed by 6 bases and the J gene end by 2 bases; junction bases not matched to a gene: 5. This CDR3 has 14 residues.

CDR3 sequence reads: CASSPGGTYEQYF. The CDR3 region has the DNA TGTGCCAGCAGTCCCGGGGGGACATACGAGCAGTACTTC. The chain uses TRBV6-1 and TRBJ2-7; maybe TRBD2 (7 bases). Germline V CDR1 and CDR2: MNHNS, SASEGT. This CDR3 comprises 13 residues. The V end lost 5 bases, the J end lost 4 bases, and 12 bases lay between the germline ends.

A single count supports this clone. The genes are TRBV13 and TRBJ1-1, with 8 bases identical to TRBD1. After removal of 5 bases from V and 4 bases from J, the junction contained 6 bases not matched to a gene. The germline gives CDR1 PRHDT, CDR2 FYEKMQ (reference sequence). The CDR3 covers 14 residues. CDR3 region: CASSRTGGGTEAFF. The DNA of the CDR3 is TGTGCCAGCAGCCGCACAGGGGGGGGCACTGAAGCTTTCTTT.

The rearrangement uses TRBV6-5 and TRBJ2-7; 14 bases align to TRBD2. The V gene end was trimmed by 6 bases and the J gene end by 9 bases; junction bases not matched to a gene: 7. The germline V gene has CDR1 MNHEY and CDR2 SVGAGI. This CDR3 has 14 residues. The CDR3 nucleotides are TGTGCCAGCAGCGGGACTAGCGGGAGTAGTTGGCAGTACTTC. It is translated as CASSGTSGSSWQYF.

This chain links TRBV18 with TRBJ2-7; no clear D gene. The CDR3 is 14 residues long. Germline V gene data show CDR1 as KGHSH and CDR2 as LQKENI. The V gene lost 2 bases and the J gene lost 1 base, with 9 bases spanning the gap. The CDR3 coding sequence is TGTGCCAGCTCACCAGACATTTTTTCCTACGAGCAGTACTTC. Residues: CASSPDIFSYEQYF.